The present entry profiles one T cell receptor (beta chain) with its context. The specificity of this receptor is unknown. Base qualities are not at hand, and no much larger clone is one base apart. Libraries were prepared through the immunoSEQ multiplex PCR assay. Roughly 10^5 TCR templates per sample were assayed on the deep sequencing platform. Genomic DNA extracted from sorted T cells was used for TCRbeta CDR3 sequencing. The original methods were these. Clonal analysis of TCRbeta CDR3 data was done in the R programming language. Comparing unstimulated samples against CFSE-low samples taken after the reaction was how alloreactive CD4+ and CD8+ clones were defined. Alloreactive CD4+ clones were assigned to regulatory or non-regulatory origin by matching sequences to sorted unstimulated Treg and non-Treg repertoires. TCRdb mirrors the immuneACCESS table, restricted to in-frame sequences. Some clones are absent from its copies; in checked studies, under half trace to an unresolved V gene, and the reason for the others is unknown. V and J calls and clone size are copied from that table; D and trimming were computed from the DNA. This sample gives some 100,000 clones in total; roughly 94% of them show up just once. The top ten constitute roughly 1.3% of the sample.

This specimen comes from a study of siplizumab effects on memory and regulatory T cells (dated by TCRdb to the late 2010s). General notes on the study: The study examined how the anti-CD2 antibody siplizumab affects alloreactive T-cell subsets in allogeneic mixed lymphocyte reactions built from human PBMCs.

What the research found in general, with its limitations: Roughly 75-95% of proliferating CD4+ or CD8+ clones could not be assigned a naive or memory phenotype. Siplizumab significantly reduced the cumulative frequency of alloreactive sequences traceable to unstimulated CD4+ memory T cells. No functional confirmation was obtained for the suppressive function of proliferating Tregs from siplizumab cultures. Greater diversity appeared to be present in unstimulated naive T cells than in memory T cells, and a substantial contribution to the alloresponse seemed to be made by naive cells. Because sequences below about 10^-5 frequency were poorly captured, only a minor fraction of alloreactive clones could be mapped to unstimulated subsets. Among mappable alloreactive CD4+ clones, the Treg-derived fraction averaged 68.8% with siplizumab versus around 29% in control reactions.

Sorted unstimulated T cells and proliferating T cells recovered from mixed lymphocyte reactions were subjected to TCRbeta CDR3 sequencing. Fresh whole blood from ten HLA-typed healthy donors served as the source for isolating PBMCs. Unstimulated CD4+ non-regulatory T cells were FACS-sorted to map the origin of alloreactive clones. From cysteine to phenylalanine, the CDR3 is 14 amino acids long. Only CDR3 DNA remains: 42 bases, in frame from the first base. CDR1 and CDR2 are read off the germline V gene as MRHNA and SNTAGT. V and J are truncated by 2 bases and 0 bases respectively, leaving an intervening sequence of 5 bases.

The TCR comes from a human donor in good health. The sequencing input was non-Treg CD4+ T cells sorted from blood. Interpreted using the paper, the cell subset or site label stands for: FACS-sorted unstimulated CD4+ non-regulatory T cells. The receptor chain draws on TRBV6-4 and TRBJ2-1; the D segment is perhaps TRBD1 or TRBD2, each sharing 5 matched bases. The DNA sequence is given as TGTGCCAGCAGTGACGGGGGCTCCTACAATGAGCAGTTCTTC. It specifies CASSDGGSYNEQFF.